This T cell receptor (beta chain) appears in the sequencing data of a study of blood T cell repertoires in COVID-19. As originally analysed: Quantification of nucleated cells was approximated via reference gene primer amplification. Assay: immunoSEQ multiplex PCR; the TCRdb copy retains only in-frame clones and omits some. V and J calls and clone size are those listed in that table; D and trimming were worked out from the DNA. The profile shows over 150,000 clones, roughly 88% of them singletons. Seattle's cohort entered during active infection and was followed longitudinally. Germline trimming cut 2 bases from V and 4 bases from J; bases unmatched to any gene: 3. This CDR3 contains 14 residues. Per the germline V gene, CDR1 is ENHRY and CDR2 is SYGVKD.

Sequencing was performed on peripheral blood. This receptor was identified in a man between 45 and 60 years old with COVID-19, enrolled during active disease. This sequence joins TRBV10-3 and TRBJ1-1; 8 nucleotides line up with TRBD1. The CDR3 spells CAISEQGASTEAFF. CDR3 DNA sequence: TGTGCCATCAGTGAGCAGGGGGCGAGCACTGAAGCTTTCTTT.